Listed below are T cell receptor beta chains from one sample, sequenced in a study of cytotoxic CD8 clonotypes in ibrutinib-treated CLL. Here immunoSEQ multiplex PCR was the method, and the copy in TCRdb shows in-frame clones only, minus some. The table lists roughly 180,000 clones, 70% to 85% of them singletons. The material was PBMCs, obtained after 24 months of ibrutinib treatment. The receptors originated from a human donor with chronic lymphocytic leukemia. Each CDR3 is given with its conserved first and last residue. Each record gives: CDR3 DNA, CDR3 protein, V gene, clone size, J gene, D gene. D genes are given only for firm matches. Size values are once, few and many counts, or a class for expanded clones, and some rows have none.

DNA: TGTGCCAGCTCAGAACAGGGGCTCGAGGAGCAGTACTTC
CDR3: CASSEQGLEEQYF
V: TRBV18
size: -
J: TRBJ2-7
D: TRBD1

DNA: TGTGCCAGCAAGCTAACAGGTCGTCTTCACTCTGGAAACACCATATATTTT
CDR3: CASKLTGRLHSGNTIYF
V: TRBV28
size: few
J: TRBJ1-3
D: -

DNA: TGTGCCAGCAGCCCCCTTGGGGCCAACGTCCTGACTTTC
CDR3: CASSPLGANVLTF
V: TRBV9
size: -
J: TRBJ2-6
D: -

DNA: TGTGCCAGCAGCGCGGACAGGGGATACGAGCAGTACTTC
CDR3: CASSADRGYEQYF
V: TRBV7-8
size: few
J: TRBJ2-7
D: TRBD1

DNA: TGTGCCAGCACCGACGTACGGGCGGGGGGCGTCACCGGGGAGCTGTTTTTT
CDR3: CASTDVRAGGVTGELFF
V: TRBV7-8
size: -
J: TRBJ2-2
D: TRBD2

DNA: TGTGCCAGCAGTTTTATGGTAGAGAGTAGCGGGAGGACTGGGGAGACCCAGTACTTC
CDR3: CASSFMVESSGRTGETQYF
V: TRBV28
size: -
J: TRBJ2-5
D: TRBD2

DNA: TGTGCCAGCAGCCAAATCCGGACCGGGACAGGACTTTACTATGGCTACACCTTC
CDR3: CASSQIRTGTGLYYGYTF
V: TRBV4-2
size: -
J: TRBJ1-2
D: TRBD1

DNA: TGTGCCAGCAGCTTCGGGACAGGGTCCTACAATGAGCAGTTCTTC
CDR3: CASSFGTGSYNEQFF
V: TRBV5-4
size: -
J: TRBJ2-1
D: TRBD1

DNA: TGCAGCGTTATCGTTTCCAGGGGCCCTTCCTACGAGCAGTACTTC
CDR3: CSVIVSRGPSYEQYF
V: TRBV29-1
size: -
J: TRBJ2-7
D: -

DNA: TGTGCCAGCAGCCAAGAGTCCGGCTACAATGAGCAGTTCTTC
CDR3: CASSQESGYNEQFF
V: TRBV4-2
size: -
J: TRBJ2-1
D: -

DNA: TGTGCCAGCAGTTTACCCACCAGGGCTAACTATGGCTACACCTTC
CDR3: CASSLPTRANYGYTF
V: TRBV28
size: once
J: TRBJ1-2
D: -

DNA: TGTGCCAGCAGTAGTACAGGGAACAATCAGCCCCAGCATTTT
CDR3: CASSSTGNNQPQHF
V: TRBV25-1
size: -
J: TRBJ1-5
D: -

DNA: TGTGCCAGCACCGACCGGGACGGGAACTATGGCTACACCTTC
CDR3: CASTDRDGNYGYTF
V: TRBV6-1
size: -
J: TRBJ1-2
D: -

DNA: TGTGCCAGCACGACGGGGGCCGGTCAGCCCCAGCATTTT
CDR3: CASTTGAGQPQHF
V: TRBV28
size: few
J: TRBJ1-5
D: -

DNA: TGTGCCAGCAGTGAAGCATTCACAATCACTGAAGCTTTCTTT
CDR3: CASSEAFTITEAFF
V: TRBV2
size: -
J: TRBJ1-1
D: -

DNA: TGTGCCAGCAGTTTCGGTACTGAAGCTTTCTTT
CDR3: CASSFGTEAFF
V: TRBV6-5
size: -
J: TRBJ1-1
D: -

DNA: TGTGCCAGCAGCCCCCTTTCCGGGACAGGGGAAACTGAAGCTTTCTTT
CDR3: CASSPLSGTGETEAFF
V: TRBV7-3
size: -
J: TRBJ1-1
D: TRBD1

DNA: TGTGCCAGCAGTTCCCGGGACGGCGACAATCAGCCCCAGCATTTT
CDR3: CASSSRDGDNQPQHF
V: TRBV28
size: -
J: TRBJ1-5
D: -

DNA: TGTGCCCTAAAAGGGGCTGCTAATGAAAAACTGTTTTTT
CDR3: CALKGAANEKLFF
V: TRBV19
size: -
J: TRBJ1-4
D: -

DNA: TGTGCCTGGAATAGGGACAATCTCTACGAGCAGTACTTC
CDR3: CAWNRDNLYEQYF
V: TRBV30
size: -
J: TRBJ2-7
D: -

DNA: TGCGCCAGCAGCGTTAACAGGGATGGAAACACTGAAGCTTTCTTT
CDR3: CASSVNRDGNTEAFF
V: TRBV5-1
size: -
J: TRBJ1-1
D: -

DNA: TGTGCCAGCAGCCCTCCGACAGGGAGGAACACCGGGGAGCTGTTTTTT
CDR3: CASSPPTGRNTGELFF
V: TRBV7-2
size: -
J: TRBJ2-2
D: TRBD1

DNA: TGTGCCAGCAGCTCTCGGACAGAGTCGTACGAGCAGTACTTC
CDR3: CASSSRTESYEQYF
V: TRBV7-2
size: -
J: TRBJ2-7
D: -

DNA: TGTGCCAGCTCACCAAACGACCTAAACTATGGCTACACCTTC
CDR3: CASSPNDLNYGYTF
V: TRBV18
size: -
J: TRBJ1-2
D: -

DNA: TGTGCCAGCAGCCCGACGGGGGGAACCGGGGAGCTGTTTTTT
CDR3: CASSPTGGTGELFF
V: TRBV7-3
size: -
J: TRBJ2-2
D: TRBD2

DNA: TGTGCCAGCAGCCCCCCGGACAGATTAGGGTACGAGCAGTACTTC
CDR3: CASSPPDRLGYEQYF
V: TRBV7-2
size: -
J: TRBJ2-7
D: -

DNA: TGTGCCAGCAGTTCCGGGAACTCTGGGGCCAACGTCCTGACTTTC
CDR3: CASSSGNSGANVLTF
V: TRBV2
size: -
J: TRBJ2-6
D: -

DNA: TGTGCCAGCGGTAGCACAGGGACAAAGGGCTACGAGCAGTACTTC
CDR3: CASGSTGTKGYEQYF
V: TRBV6-6
size: -
J: TRBJ2-7
D: -

DNA: TGTGCCAGCAGTGAAAGGGGGCGGAACACCGGGGAGCTGTTTTTT
CDR3: CASSERGRNTGELFF
V: TRBV2
size: -
J: TRBJ2-2
D: TRBD1

DNA: TGTGCCAGCAGCCAAGATAAAGGGACCGGGGAGCTGTTTTTT
CDR3: CASSQDKGTGELFF
V: TRBV7-2
size: -
J: TRBJ2-2
D: -

DNA: TGTGCCAGTAGTCCGACCTCGGGGGTAGAAGCTTTCTTT
CDR3: CASSPTSGVEAFF
V: TRBV19
size: -
J: TRBJ1-1
D: -

DNA: TGTGCCAGCAGCTTTGGGACGGGGCAAACAGATACGCAGTATTTT
CDR3: CASSFGTGQTDTQYF
V: TRBV4-2
size: -
J: TRBJ2-3
D: -

DNA: TGTGCCAGCAGTTCGCGGGGGGGCGGGGAGACCCAGTACTTC
CDR3: CASSSRGGGETQYF
V: TRBV6-6
size: -
J: TRBJ2-5
D: TRBD2

DNA: TGCGCCAGCAGCTTGGACACTGGGGGAGCGGGGGAGCTGTTTTTT
CDR3: CASSLDTGGAGELFF
V: TRBV5-1
size: -
J: TRBJ2-2
D: -

DNA: TGTGCCAGCAGTAAAGCGGGGGTCGTCCGGGAGACCCAGTACTTC
CDR3: CASSKAGVVRETQYF
V: TRBV2
size: -
J: TRBJ2-5
D: TRBD2

DNA: TGTGCCAGCAGCCCGAACGAGGGGACAGGGGGCGACGAGCAGTACTTC
CDR3: CASSPNEGTGGDEQYF
V: TRBV11-2
size: -
J: TRBJ2-7
D: TRBD1

DNA: TGTGCCTGGAGTGGCCTCTTCCGGACGCAGTATTTT
CDR3: CAWSGLFRTQYF
V: TRBV30
size: -
J: TRBJ2-3
D: -

DNA: TGTGCCAGCAGTGAAGCGAGAGGGGGGAACACTGAAGCTTTCTTT
CDR3: CASSEARGGNTEAFF
V: TRBV6-1
size: -
J: TRBJ1-1
D: -

DNA: TGTGCCAGCAGCCTCAGACAGGGGGCTCGATTTGAAGCTTTCTTT
CDR3: CASSLRQGARFEAFF
V: TRBV11-2
size: -
J: TRBJ1-1
D: TRBD1

DNA: TGCAGCGTGGCAACAGGGTTGAACACCGGGGAGCTGTTTTTT
CDR3: CSVATGLNTGELFF
V: TRBV29-1
size: -
J: TRBJ2-2
D: -

DNA: TGTGCCAGCAGGGGCGGGGGGACCTACAATGAGCAGTTCTTC
CDR3: CASRGGGTYNEQFF
V: TRBV6-5
size: -
J: TRBJ2-1
D: TRBD2

DNA: TGTGCCTGGAGTCGGGGAGGGAGAGATAGACTGTTTTTT
CDR3: CAWSRGGRDRLFF
V: TRBV30
size: -
J: TRBJ1-4
D: -

DNA: TGTGCCAGCAGGGACCGTGGACAGACCAATCAGCCCCAGCATTTT
CDR3: CASRDRGQTNQPQHF
V: TRBV2
size: -
J: TRBJ1-5
D: -

DNA: TGTGCCGGGCGGGACAGGGGTGTTTCTGGAAACACCATATATTTT
CDR3: CAGRDRGVSGNTIYF
V: TRBV10-3
size: -
J: TRBJ1-3
D: TRBD1

DNA: TGTGCCAGCAGCTTGTGGGGTGGTGAGGCTAATGAAAAACTGTTTTTT
CDR3: CASSLWGGEANEKLFF
V: TRBV5-6
size: -
J: TRBJ1-4
D: -

DNA: TGTGCCAGCACGGACGGCAATTATGGCTACACCTTC
CDR3: CASTDGNYGYTF
V: TRBV28
size: -
J: TRBJ1-2
D: -

DNA: TGTGCCAGCAGCCCCACACTTAGGCGGATTAACTATGGCTACACCTTC
CDR3: CASSPTLRRINYGYTF
V: TRBV7-9
size: -
J: TRBJ1-2
D: -

DNA: TGCAGCGTAGGACAGAGAAACTCTGGAAACACCATATATTTT
CDR3: CSVGQRNSGNTIYF
V: TRBV29-1
size: -
J: TRBJ1-3
D: -

DNA: TGTGCCAGCAGCTTAGAACAGAGGGGGAATGAAAAACTGTTTTTT
CDR3: CASSLEQRGNEKLFF
V: TRBV7-2
size: -
J: TRBJ1-4
D: -

DNA: TGTGCCAGCAGTTACCGGGGAAGTGGTTGGAGTGGCTACACCTTC
CDR3: CASSYRGSGWSGYTF
V: TRBV6-5
size: -
J: TRBJ1-2
D: -

DNA: TGTGCCAGCAGCTTCACATCAGGCTCTGAAGCTTTCTTT
CDR3: CASSFTSGSEAFF
V: TRBV7-3
size: few
J: TRBJ1-1
D: -

DNA: TGCGCCAGCAGCGTAAGTAGTTTTCCCTACAATGAGCAGTTCTTC
CDR3: CASSVSSFPYNEQFF
V: TRBV5-1
size: -
J: TRBJ2-1
D: -

DNA: TGTGCCAGCAGCTTACTCGGGGACAGGGACACCGGGGAGCTGTTTTTT
CDR3: CASSLLGDRDTGELFF
V: TRBV7-9
size: -
J: TRBJ2-2
D: TRBD1

DNA: TGTGCCAGCTCACCGACCCAGATGCGCAATCAGCCCCAGCATTTT
CDR3: CASSPTQMRNQPQHF
V: TRBV18
size: -
J: TRBJ1-5
D: -

DNA: TGTGCCAGCAGGACAGGGGTCGAGCAGTACTTC
CDR3: CASRTGVEQYF
V: TRBV2
size: -
J: TRBJ2-7
D: TRBD1

DNA: TGTGCCAGCAGGACAGGGGCAGCGCTCTATGGCTACACCTTC
CDR3: CASRTGAALYGYTF
V: TRBV28
size: once
J: TRBJ1-2
D: TRBD1

DNA: TGTGCCTGGAGCTCCAGGCCTCGGGATCAGCCCCAGCATTTT
CDR3: CAWSSRPRDQPQHF
V: TRBV30
size: -
J: TRBJ1-5
D: -

DNA: TGTGCCAGCAGCCGGACAGGGGGTAGGAACATTCAGTACTTC
CDR3: CASSRTGGRNIQYF
V: TRBV11-2
size: -
J: TRBJ2-4
D: TRBD1